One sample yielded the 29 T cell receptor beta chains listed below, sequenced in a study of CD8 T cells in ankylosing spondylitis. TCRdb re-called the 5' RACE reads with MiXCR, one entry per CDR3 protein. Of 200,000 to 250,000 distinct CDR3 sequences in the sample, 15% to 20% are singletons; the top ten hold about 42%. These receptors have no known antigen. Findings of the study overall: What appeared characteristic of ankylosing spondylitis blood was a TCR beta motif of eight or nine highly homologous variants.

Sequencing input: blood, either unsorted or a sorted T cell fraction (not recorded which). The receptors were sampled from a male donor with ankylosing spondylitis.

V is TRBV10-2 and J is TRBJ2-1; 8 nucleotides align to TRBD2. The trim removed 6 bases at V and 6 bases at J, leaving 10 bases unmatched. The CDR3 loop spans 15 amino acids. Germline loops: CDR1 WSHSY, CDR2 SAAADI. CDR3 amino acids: CASRLSGSAANEQFF. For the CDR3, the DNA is TGCGCCAGCAGATTAAGCGGGAGTGCTGCCAATGAGCAGTTCTTC.

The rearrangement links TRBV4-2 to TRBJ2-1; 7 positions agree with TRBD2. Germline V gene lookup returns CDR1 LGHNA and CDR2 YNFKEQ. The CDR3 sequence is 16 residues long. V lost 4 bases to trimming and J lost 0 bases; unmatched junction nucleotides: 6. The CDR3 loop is CASSPERDYSYNEQFF. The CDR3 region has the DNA TGTGCCAGCAGCCCTGAGCGGGATTACTCCTACAATGAGCAGTTCTTC.

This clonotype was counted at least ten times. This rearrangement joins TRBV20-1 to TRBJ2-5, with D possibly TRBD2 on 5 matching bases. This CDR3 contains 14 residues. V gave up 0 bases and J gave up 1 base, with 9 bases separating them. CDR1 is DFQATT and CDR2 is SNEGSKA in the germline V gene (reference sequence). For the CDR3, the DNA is TGCAGTGCTAGAGATGGAGGAGGCCAAGAGACCCAGTACTTC. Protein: CSARDGGGQETQYF.

CDR3 region: CASSSGTGASYEQYF. The CDR3 nucleotides read TGTGCCAGCAGCTCCGGGACAGGTGCTTCCTACGAGCAGTACTTC. This chain joins TRBV7-8 and TRBJ2-7, with 8 nucleotides matching TRBD1. Germline V gene data show CDR1 as SGHVS and CDR2 as FQNEAQ. V lost 4 bases and J lost 1; bases outside the gene matches: 6. The CDR3 runs 15 residues. The whole variable domain, remainder taken from reference TRBV7-8 and TRBJ2-7, is GAGVSQSPRYKVAKRGQDVALRCDPISGHVSLFWYQQALGQGPEFLTYFQNEAQLDKSGLPSDRFFAERPEGSVSTLKIQRTQQEDSAVYLCASSSGTGASYEQYFGPGTRLTVT.

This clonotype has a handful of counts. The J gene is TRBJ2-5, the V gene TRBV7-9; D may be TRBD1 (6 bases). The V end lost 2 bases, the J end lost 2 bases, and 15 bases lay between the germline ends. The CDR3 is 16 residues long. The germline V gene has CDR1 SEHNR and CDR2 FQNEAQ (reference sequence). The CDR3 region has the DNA TGTGCCAGCAGCTTAATCGGACAGACCCAACAAGAGACCCAGTACTTC. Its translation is CASSLIGQTQQETQYF.

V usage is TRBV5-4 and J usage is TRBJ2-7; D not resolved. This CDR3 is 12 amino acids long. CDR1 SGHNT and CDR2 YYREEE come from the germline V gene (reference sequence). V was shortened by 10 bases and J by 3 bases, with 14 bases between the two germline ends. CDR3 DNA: TGTGCCGGACCCGCCAGGCGCTACGAGCAGTACTTC. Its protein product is CAGPARRYEQYF.

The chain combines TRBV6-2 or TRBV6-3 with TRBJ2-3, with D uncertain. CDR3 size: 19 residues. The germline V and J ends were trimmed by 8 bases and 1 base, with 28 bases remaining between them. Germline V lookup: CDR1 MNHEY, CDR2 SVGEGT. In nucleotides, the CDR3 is TGTGCCAGCCCCCCGACGCGGCCTACTACTTCCAGAGGCACAGATACGCAGTATTTT. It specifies CASPPTRPTTSRGTDTQYF.

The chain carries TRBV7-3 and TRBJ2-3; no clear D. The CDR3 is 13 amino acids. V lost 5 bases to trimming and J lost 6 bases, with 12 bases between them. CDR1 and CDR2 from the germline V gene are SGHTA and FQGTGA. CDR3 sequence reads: CASSNPTEDTQYF. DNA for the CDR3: TGTGCCAGCAGCAACCCAACCGAGGATACGCAGTATTTT. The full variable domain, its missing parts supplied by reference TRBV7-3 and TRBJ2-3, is GAGVSQTPSNKVTEKGKYVELRCDPISGHTALYWYRQSLGQGPEFLIYFQGTGAADDSGLPNDRFFAVRPEGSVSTLKIQRTERGDSAVYLCASSNPTEDTQYFGPGTRLTVL.

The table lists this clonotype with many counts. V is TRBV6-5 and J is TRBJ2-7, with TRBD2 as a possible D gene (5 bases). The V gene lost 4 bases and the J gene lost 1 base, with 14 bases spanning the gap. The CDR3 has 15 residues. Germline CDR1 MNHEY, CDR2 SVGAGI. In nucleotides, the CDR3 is TGTGCCAGCAGTTTCCAACTAGGAGAATCCTACGAGCAGTACTTC. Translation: CASSFQLGESYEQYF.

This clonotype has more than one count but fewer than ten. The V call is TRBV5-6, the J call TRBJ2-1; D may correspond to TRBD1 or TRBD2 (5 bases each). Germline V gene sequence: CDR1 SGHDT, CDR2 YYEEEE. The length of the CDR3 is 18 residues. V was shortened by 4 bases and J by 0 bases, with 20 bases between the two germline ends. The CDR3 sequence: CASSPEGSSWSSYNEQFF. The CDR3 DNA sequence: TGTGCCAGCAGCCCCGAGGGGTCTTCTTGGAGCTCCTACAATGAGCAGTTCTTC.

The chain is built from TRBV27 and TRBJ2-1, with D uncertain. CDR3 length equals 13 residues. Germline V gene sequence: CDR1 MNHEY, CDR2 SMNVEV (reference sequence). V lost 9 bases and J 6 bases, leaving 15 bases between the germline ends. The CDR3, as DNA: TGTGCCAGTAGAGTAGTAGGCGGCAATGAGCAGTTCTTC. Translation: CASRVVGGNEQFF.

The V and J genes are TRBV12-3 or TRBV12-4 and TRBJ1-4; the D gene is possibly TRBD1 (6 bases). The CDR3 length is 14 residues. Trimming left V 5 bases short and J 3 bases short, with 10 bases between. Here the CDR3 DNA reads TGTGCCAGCAGTACAGGGTTACCTAATGAAAAACTGTTTTTT. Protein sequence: CASSTGLPNEKLFF.

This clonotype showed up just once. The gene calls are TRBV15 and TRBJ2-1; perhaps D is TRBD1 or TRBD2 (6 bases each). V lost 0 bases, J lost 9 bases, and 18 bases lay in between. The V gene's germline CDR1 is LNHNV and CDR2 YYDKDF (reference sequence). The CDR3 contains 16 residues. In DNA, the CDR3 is TGTGCCACCAGCAGAGATGGAACCCCGGGGGCGGTTGAGCAGTTCTTC. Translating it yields CATSRDGTPGAVEQFF.

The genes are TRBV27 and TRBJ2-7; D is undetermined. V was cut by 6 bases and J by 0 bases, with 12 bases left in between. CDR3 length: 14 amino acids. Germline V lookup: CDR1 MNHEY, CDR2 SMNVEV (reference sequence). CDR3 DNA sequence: TGTGCCAGCAGCTCTCTTCCTAGCTCCTACGAGCAGTACTTC. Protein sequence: CASSSLPSSYEQYF.

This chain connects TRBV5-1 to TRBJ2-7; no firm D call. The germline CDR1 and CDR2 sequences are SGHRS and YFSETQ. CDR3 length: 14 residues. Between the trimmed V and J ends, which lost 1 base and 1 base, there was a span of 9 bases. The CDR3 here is CASSLLDKSYEQYF. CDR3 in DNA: TGCGCCAGCAGCTTGCTAGACAAATCCTACGAGCAGTACTTC.

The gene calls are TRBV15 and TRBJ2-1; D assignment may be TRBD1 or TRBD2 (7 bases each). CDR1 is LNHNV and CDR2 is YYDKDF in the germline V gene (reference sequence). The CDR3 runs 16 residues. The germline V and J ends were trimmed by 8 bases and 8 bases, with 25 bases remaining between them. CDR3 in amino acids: CATGIGVTGAGDEQFF. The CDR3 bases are TGTGCCACCGGCATCGGCGTAACAGGGGCGGGGGATGAGCAGTTCTTC.

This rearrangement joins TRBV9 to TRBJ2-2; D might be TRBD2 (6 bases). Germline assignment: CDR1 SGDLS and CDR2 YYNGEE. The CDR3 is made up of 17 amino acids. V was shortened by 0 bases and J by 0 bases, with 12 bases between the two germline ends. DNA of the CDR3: TGTGCCAGCAGCGTAGCTACGCGGGGACCGAACACCGGGGAGCTGTTTTTT. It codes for CASSVATRGPNTGELFF.

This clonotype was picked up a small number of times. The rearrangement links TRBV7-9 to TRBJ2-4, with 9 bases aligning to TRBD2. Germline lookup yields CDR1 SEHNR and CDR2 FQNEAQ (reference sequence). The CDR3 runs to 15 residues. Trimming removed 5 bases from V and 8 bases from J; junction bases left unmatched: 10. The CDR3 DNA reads TGTGCCAGCAGCCCTAGTAGCGGGAGTGCAGACATTCAGTACTTC. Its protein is CASSPSSGSADIQYF.

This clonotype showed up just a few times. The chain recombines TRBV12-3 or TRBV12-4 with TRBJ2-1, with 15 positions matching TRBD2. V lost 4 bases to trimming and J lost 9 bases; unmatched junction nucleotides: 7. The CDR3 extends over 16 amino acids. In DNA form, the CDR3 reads TGTGCCAGCAGTTCATCCAGGACTAGCGGGAGGGTTGAGCAGTTCTTC. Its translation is CASSSSRTSGRVEQFF.

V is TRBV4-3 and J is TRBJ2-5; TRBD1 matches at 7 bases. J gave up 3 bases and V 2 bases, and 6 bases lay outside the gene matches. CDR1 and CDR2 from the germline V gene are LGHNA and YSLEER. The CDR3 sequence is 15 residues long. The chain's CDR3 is CASSQQTGNEETQYF. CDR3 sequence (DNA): TGCGCCAGCAGCCAACAGACAGGGAATGAAGAGACCCAGTACTTC.

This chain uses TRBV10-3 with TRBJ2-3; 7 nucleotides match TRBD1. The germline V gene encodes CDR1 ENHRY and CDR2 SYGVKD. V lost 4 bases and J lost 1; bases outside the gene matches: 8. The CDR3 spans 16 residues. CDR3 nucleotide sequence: TGTGCCATCAGTGGAGACAGGGTAGGAGGCACAGATACGCAGTATTTT. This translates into CAISGDRVGGTDTQYF.

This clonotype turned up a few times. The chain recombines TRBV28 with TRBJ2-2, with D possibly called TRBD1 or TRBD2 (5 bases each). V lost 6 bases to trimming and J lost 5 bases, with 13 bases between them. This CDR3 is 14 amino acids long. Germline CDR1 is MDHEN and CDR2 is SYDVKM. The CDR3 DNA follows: TGTGCCAGCAGGGGGTGGGACCGAACCGGGGAGCTGTTTTTT. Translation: CASRGWDRTGELFF.

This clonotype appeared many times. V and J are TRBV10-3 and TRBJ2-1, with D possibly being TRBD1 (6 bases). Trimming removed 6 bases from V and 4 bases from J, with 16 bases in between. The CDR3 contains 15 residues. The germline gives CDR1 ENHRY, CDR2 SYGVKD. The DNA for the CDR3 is TGTGCCATCAGGCCGGGACACGAGCCGTACAATGAGCAGTTCTTC. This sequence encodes CAIRPGHEPYNEQFF.

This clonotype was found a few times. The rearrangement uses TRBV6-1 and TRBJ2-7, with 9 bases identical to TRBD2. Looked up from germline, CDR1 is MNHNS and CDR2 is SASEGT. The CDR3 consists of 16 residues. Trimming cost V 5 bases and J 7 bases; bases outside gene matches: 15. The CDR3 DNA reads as TGTGCCAGCAGTCCGACTAGCGGAGAGTCTTCGGGTGAGCAGTACTTC. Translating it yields CASSPTSGESSGEQYF.

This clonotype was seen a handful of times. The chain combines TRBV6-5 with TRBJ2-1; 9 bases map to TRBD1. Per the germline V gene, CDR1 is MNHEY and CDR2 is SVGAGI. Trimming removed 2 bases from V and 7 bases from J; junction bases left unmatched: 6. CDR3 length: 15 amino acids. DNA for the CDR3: TGTGCCAGCAGTTACGGGACAGGGCTGTGGAATGAGCAGTTCTTC. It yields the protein CASSYGTGLWNEQFF.

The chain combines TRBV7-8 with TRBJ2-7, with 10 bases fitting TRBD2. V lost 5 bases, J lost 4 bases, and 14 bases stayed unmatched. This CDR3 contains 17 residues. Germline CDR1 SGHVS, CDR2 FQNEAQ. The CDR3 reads CASSQGASGGLHYEQYF. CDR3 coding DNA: TGTGCCAGCAGCCAGGGGGCTAGCGGGGGCCTTCATTACGAGCAGTACTTC.

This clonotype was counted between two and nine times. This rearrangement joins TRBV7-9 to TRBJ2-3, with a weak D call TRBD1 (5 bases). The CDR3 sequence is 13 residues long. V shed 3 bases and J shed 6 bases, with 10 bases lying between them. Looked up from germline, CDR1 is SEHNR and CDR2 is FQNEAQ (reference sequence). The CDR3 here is CASSFVGRDTQYF. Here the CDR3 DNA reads TGTGCCAGCAGCTTCGTGGGGCGTGATACGCAGTATTTT.

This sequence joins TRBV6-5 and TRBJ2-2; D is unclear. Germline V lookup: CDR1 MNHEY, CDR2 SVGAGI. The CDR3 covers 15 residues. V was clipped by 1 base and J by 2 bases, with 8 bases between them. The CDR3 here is CASSYLQLNTGELFF. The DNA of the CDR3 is TGTGCCAGCAGTTACTTACAGCTCAACACCGGGGAGCTGTTTTTT.

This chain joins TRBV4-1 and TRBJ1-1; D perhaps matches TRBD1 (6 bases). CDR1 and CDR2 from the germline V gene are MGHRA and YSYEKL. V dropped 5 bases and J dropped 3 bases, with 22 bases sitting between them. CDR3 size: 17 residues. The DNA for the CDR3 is TGCGCCAGCAGCTGGGGGGCAAAGGGCGGGGGGCACACTGAAGCTTTCTTT. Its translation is CASSWGAKGGGHTEAFF.